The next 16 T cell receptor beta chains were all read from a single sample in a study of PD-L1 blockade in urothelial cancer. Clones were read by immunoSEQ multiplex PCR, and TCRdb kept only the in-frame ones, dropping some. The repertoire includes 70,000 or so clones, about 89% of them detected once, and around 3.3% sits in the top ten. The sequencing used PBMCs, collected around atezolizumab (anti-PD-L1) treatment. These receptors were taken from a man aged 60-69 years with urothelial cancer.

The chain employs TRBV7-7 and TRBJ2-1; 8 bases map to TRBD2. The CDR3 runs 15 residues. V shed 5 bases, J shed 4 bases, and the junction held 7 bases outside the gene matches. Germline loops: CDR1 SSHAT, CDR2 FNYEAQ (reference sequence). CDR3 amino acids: CASSLEAGEYNEQFF. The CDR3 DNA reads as TGTGCCAGCAGCCTGGAAGCGGGGGAGTACAATGAGCAGTTCTTC.

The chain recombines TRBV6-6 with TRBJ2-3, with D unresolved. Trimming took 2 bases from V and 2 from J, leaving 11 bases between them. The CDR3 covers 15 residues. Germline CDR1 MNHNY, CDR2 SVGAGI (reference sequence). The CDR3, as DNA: TGTGCCAGCAGTTACGAGGATAAATTCACAGATACGCAGTATTTT. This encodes CASSYEDKFTDTQYF.

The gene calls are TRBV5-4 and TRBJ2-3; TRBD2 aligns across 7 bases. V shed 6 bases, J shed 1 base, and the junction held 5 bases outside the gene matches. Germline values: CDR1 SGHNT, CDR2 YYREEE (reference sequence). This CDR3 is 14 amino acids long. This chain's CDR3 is CASKGGGGTDTQYF. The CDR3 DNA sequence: TGTGCCAGCAAAGGTGGGGGGGGCACAGATACGCAGTATTTT.

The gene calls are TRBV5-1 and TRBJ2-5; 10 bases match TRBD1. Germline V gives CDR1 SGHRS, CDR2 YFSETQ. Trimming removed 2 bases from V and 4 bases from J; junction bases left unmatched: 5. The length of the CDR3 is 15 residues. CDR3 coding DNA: TGCGCCAGCAGCTTTTTCGGGACAGGGGTAGAGACCCAGTACTTC. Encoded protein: CASSFFGTGVETQYF.

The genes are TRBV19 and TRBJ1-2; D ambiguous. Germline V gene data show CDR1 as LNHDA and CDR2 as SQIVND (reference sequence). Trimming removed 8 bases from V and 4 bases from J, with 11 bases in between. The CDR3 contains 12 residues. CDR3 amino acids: CASQEEAYGYTF. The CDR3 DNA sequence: TGTGCCAGTCAAGAGGAGGCCTATGGCTACACCTTC.

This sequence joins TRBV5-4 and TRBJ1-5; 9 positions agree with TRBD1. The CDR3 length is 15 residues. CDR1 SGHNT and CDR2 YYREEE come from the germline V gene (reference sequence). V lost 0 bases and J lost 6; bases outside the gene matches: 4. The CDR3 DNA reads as TGTGCCAGCAGCTTGGAACAGGGGGCAGGTCAGCCCCAGCATTTT. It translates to CASSLEQGAGQPQHF. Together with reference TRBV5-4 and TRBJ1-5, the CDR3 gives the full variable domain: ETGVTQSPTHLIKTRGQQVTLRCSSQSGHNTVSWYQQALGQGPQFIFQYYREEENGRGNFPPRFSGLQFPNYSSELNVNALELDDSALYLCASSLEQGAGQPQHFGDGTRLSIL.

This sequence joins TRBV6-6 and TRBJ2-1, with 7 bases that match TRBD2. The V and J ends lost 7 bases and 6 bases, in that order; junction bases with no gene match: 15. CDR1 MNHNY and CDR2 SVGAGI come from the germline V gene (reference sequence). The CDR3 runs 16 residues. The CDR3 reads CASTQDRREILNEQFF. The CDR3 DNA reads TGTGCCAGCACCCAAGACCGGCGGGAGATACTCAATGAGCAGTTCTTC.

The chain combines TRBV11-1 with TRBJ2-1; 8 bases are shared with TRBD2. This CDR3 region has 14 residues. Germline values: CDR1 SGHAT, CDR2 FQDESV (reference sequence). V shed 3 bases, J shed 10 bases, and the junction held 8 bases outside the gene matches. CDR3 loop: CASSFGGAVGEQFF. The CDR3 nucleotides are TGTGCCAGCAGCTTCGGGGGGGCTGTTGGGGAGCAGTTCTTC.

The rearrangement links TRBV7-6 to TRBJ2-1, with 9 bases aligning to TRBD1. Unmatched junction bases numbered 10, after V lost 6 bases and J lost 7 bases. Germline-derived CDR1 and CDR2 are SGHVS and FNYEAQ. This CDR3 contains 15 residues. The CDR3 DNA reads TGTGCCAGCAGTCCTCGAGACAGGGGGGGGAATGAGCAGTTCTTC. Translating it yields CASSPRDRGGNEQFF.

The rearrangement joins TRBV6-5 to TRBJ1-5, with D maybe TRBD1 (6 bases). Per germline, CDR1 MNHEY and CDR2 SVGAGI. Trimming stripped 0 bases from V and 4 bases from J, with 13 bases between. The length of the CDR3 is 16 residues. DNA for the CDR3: TGTGCCAGCAGTTACTCGATTGGTCAGGGGAATCAGCCCCAGCATTTT. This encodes CASSYSIGQGNQPQHF.

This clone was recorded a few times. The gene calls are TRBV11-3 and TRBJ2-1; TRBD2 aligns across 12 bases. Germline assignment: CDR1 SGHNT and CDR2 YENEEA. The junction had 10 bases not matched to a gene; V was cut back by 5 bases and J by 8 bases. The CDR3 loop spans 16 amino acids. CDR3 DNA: TGTGCCAGCAGCCCAGAGACTAGCGGGAGTCCCTATGAGCAGTTCTTC. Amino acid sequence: CASSPETSGSPYEQFF.

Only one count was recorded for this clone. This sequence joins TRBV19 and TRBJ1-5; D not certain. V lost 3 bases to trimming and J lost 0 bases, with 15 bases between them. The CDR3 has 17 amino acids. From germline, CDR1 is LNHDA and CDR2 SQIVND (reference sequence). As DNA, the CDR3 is TGTGCCAGTAGTATTAGCGGGTTAGGGTTTAGCAATCAGCCCCAGCATTTT. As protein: CASSISGLGFSNQPQHF.

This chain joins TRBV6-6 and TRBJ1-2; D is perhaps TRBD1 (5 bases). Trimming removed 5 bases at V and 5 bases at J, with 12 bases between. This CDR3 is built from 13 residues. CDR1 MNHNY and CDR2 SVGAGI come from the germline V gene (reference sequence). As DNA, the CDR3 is TGTGCCAGCAGTCGACAGACCACTTATGGCTACACCTTC. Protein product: CASSRQTTYGYTF.

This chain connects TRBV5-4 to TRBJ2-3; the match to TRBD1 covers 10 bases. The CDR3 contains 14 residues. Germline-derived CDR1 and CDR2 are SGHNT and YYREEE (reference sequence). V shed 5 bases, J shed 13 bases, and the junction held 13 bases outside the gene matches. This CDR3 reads CASRRDRGPEGEYF. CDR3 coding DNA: TGTGCCAGCAGACGTGACAGGGGGCCCGAAGGAGAGTATTTT.

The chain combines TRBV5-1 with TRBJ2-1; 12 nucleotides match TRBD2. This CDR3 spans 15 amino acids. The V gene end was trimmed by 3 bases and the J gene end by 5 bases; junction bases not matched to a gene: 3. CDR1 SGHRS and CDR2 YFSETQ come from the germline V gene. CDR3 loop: CASSSSGGAHNEQFF. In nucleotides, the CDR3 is TGCGCCAGCAGCTCTAGCGGGGGGGCCCACAATGAGCAGTTCTTC.

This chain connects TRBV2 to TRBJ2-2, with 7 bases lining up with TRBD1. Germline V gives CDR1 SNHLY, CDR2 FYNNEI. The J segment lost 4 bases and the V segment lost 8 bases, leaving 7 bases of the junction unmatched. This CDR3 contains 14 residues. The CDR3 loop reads CASGSTGFTGELFF. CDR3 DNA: TGTGCCAGCGGGTCGACAGGGTTCACCGGGGAGCTGTTTTTT.